These T cell receptor beta chains were read from a single sample in a study of T cell repertoires in ileal Crohn's disease. Profiled with immunoSEQ multiplex PCR; TCRdb holds only in-frame clones, not every one. The table includes about 15,000 clones, 75% to 90% detected once. Sequences were obtained from ileal tissue. The source of these receptors is an adult with Crohn's disease. CDR3s leave out the opening cysteine and the closing phenylalanine or tryptophan.

v_gene: TRBV27; CDR3aa: ASSYQGQAKQETQY
v_gene: TRBV23-1; CDR3aa: ASSQTTGEQPQH
v_gene: TRBV21-1; CDR3aa: ASSNQDYSYGYT
v_gene: TRBV5-1; CDR3aa: ASSLTGNSYYGYT
v_gene: TRBV7-2; CDR3aa: ASSLVGRGAKNTEAF
v_gene: TRBV30; CDR3aa: AWGLGTGPKREQY
v_gene: TRBV7-8; CDR3aa: ASSSGAGANVLT
v_gene: TRBV27; CDR3aa: ASRGQSYEQY
v_gene: TRBV5-1; CDR3aa: ASSLPTQGLAADEQF
v_gene: TRBV6-5; CDR3aa: ASSGFGGLSYGYT
v_gene: TRBV4-3; CDR3aa: ASSQGSLAGEGNEQF
v_gene: TRBV25-1; CDR3aa: ASSEQAGGVTDTQY
v_gene: TRBV5-6; CDR3aa: ASSHSRGPSNTEAF
v_gene: TRBV6-1; CDR3aa: ASTQGSPNYGYT
v_gene: TRBV5-4; CDR3aa: ASSLRGERSRTRTDTQY
v_gene: TRBV2; CDR3aa: ASSGGRAPDTQY
v_gene: TRBV7-3; CDR3aa: ASSRRDRDEQY
v_gene: TRBV2; CDR3aa: ATSHWASNEQF
v_gene: TRBV7-2; CDR3aa: ASSVWSYQPQH
v_gene: TRBV30; CDR3aa: AWSRTSSGNTIY
v_gene: TRBV18; CDR3aa: ASSPGQGGSPLH
v_gene: TRBV4-1; CDR3aa: ASSQGETGANYGYT
v_gene: TRBV2; CDR3aa: ASREIPSANTGELF
v_gene: TRBV6-5; CDR3aa: ASSYMTGYSYEQY
v_gene: TRBV18; CDR3aa: ASSPPHQGGYT
v_gene: TRBV19; CDR3aa: ASSPLAVGKNIQY
v_gene: TRBV11-3; CDR3aa: ASSSVAGGVGHEQF
v_gene: TRBV19; CDR3aa: ASRPGLTDTQY
v_gene: TRBV4-1; CDR3aa: ASSQLRERTARVNYGYT
v_gene: TRBV5-1; CDR3aa: ASSLSGLAFEQY
v_gene: TRBV11-1; CDR3aa: ASSLGHKETQY
v_gene: TRBV7-9; CDR3aa: ASSSRTGELF
v_gene: TRBV4-1; CDR3aa: ASSQAQGGETQY
v_gene: TRBV25-1; CDR3aa: ASSDPGRETQY
v_gene: TRBV10-3; CDR3aa: AIAGQGASGANVLT
v_gene: TRBV7-9; CDR3aa: ASSLAGLPWDEQF
v_gene: TRBV10-3; CDR3aa: AISAGQGDSPLH
v_gene: TRBV5-1; CDR3aa: ASSQGQGKNYGYT
v_gene: TRBV6-6; CDR3aa: ASSWPLDRGNEKLF
v_gene: TRBV18; CDR3aa: ASSPPDRAYEQY
v_gene: TRBV29-1; CDR3aa: SGERQGGYGYT
v_gene: TRBV30; CDR3aa: AWSVRTGGVSEAF
v_gene: TRBV4-2; CDR3aa: ASSPTPQGSEQY
v_gene: TRBV19; CDR3aa: ASSVPTGVGRPQH
v_gene: TRBV28; CDR3aa: ASSSGQGNYNEQF
v_gene: TRBV5-4; CDR3aa: ASSTGQENYGYT
v_gene: TRBV10-2; CDR3aa: ASSESAGNNEQF
v_gene: TRBV7-2; CDR3aa: ASSLTSGSIEQF
v_gene: TRBV2; CDR3aa: ASIVPGTDTQY
v_gene: TRBV6-6; CDR3aa: ASSYSGGGRDYT